This T cell receptor (beta chain) stems from a study of cytomegalovirus exposure and HLA in healthy donors (dated 2017 in TCRdb). In the study overall: In an earlier analysis of roughly 500 of the donors, around 290 Gb of sequence data and 95 million to 130 million unique TCR beta sequences from about 179 million T cells were reported. An earlier analysis of 587 of the donors applied high-throughput TCR beta sequencing to assess whether each TCR beta V gene segment acted as functional or pseudogenic. Donor age, sex, ethnicity and CMV serostatus were compiled together with the repertoire data. Typing coverage varied by locus: roughly 620-640 donors for A, B, C, DRB1 and DQB1; roughly 510 for DQA1; over 600 for DPA1; around 490 for DPB1. Several DR-DQ haplotypes were treated as single units for association and clustering because of strong linkage in the cohort. High-throughput TCR immunosequencing, statistical association of individual TCRs with disease status, and machine learning were combined to predict cytomegalovirus infection status. Besides the first cohort of approximately 710 subjects, a separate validation cohort made up of 120 different subjects was used. The study used immunosequencing to profile the T cell repertoires of around 600 subjects and linked those repertoires to cytomegalovirus serostatus. Every repertoire in the discovery cohort had been generated on one and the same sequencing platform. Of the roughly 410 genotyped donors, roughly 76% were placed in the genetic ancestry cluster associated with self-reported Caucasian donors. HLA typing covered class I and class II loci at four-digit resolution. An early release covering some 640 HLA-typed donors comprised approximately 300 gigabases of sequencing data and 85 million to 100 million unique TCR sequences. Among about 400 genotyped donors of the cohort, an average of around 250,000 unique TCR beta nucleotide sequences was sequenced per donor, of which about 19% were non-productive. The study was designed to test whether signatures of past pathogen exposure could be identified by cataloging public T cell receptors. A later genetic analysis took genome-wide SNP genotypes for about three fifths of the roughly 670 donors and used that subset as a discovery cohort. Rather than using new phenotypic data, the later analysis identified candidate immune exposures from TCR beta sequences and from how often those sequences occurred across donors. In a later analysis, previously published TCR beta repertoires from 666 donors were re-analyzed and high-resolution HLA genotyping was added so that TCR occurrence patterns could be studied.

Points on this clone: The antigen it binds to is not known. No clone much larger than this one lies a single base away; base qualities are absent.

From the germline V gene (reference sequence), CDR1 is LNHDA and CDR2 is SQIVND. The V end loses 1 base and the J end loses 4 bases, and a stretch of 11 bases separates them. Its CDR3 holds 15 amino acids, cysteine through phenylalanine. Only the CDR3 DNA is retained, 45 bases long and in frame from the first base. In total, 666 healthy bone marrow donors made up the cohort. At the time of sampling, all cohort members were nominally healthy, though unrecorded immune exposures were likely present. The donor was CMV seropositive and belonged to the group of around 300 seropositive cohort members. Every donor gave a peripheral blood sample, and the peripheral blood mononuclear cells from that sample were used for TCR beta sequencing. The Qiagen DNeasy Blood Extraction Kit was used to extract genomic DNA from the blood cell samples. General study outcomes and caveats: In a later genetic analysis, a missense DCLRE1C variant was associated with V-gene and J-gene trimming of TCR beta chains, and the association was replicated in an independent cohort. A later genetic analysis reported fewer N-insertions in productive TCRs among donors in an Asian-associated ancestry cluster than the roughly 720-donor mean. Roughly uniform sequencing depth across donors was assumed in presence/absence analyses, although this assumption may not hold. A later analysis associated 15,000 to 20,000 TCR beta sequences with specific HLA alleles at a false discovery rate of 0.05. Some IMGT-functional V segments, including TRBV6-2 and TRBV6-3, could not be distinguished by the 87-base-pair reads and were therefore excluded. The cohort was sequenced for TCR beta chains only, and without alpha or paired-chain data the features that could be detected were limited. In both the original and validation cohorts, the classifier was reported to diagnose cytomegalovirus status with high specificity and sensitivity. According to a later analysis, parvovirus B19, influenza, CMV and Epstein-Barr virus appeared linked to several top co-occurrence clusters. Because HLA typing was unavailable for some donors at each locus, only the typed subset was used in association tests. In vitro tests confirmed that a few of the cytomegalovirus-associated TCR beta chains recognize cytomegalovirus antigens. It was suggested by the authors that the approach could potentially be generalized to other disease states and immunological phenotypes. Broadly in line with IMGT annotations, most TCR beta V segments showed up in productive rearrangements about 90% or about 30% of the time in an earlier analysis of around 600 of the donors. Correlated functional status among segregating V segments might be attributable to linkage disequilibrium, but an unknown experimental factor could not be ruled out. When HLA alleles, especially DR and DQ, strongly co-occurred, attributing TCR associations to individual alleles was difficult. A further reported finding was that TCR beta sequences accurately predicted the HLA-A and HLA-B alleles for most subjects in the first cohort. In a later analysis, TCR association rates were found to vary across HLA loci, with the most associated TCRs seen for DRB1 alleles and the fewest for HLA-C alleles. While some public TCRs were present in many individuals, most TCR sequences turned up only very rarely across donors. In a later analysis, HLA-associated TCR beta chains were found to be more clonally expanded and to have lower generation probabilities than equally common non-associated chains. In a later analysis, most CMV-associated TCR beta chains were found to appear HLA-restricted, with HLA associations seemingly driven largely by CMV exposure. CMV serostatus was the only immune exposure information available for the cohort. The study listed 164 TCR beta chains as associated with cytomegalovirus. Because counts were too low, roughly 18 rarely observed V segments, including chromosome 9 orphons, were left out of the earlier analysis of approximately 580 of the donors. The sequencing pipeline was judged likely to have produced a cluster of highly shared sequence variants as a technical artifact.

Library method: the immunoSEQ multiplex PCR assay. A mixture of 60 forward primers for TCR Vbeta segments and 13 reverse primers for TCR Jbeta segments was used in the multiplex PCR. A multiplex PCR assay on genomic DNA amplified the CDR3 region of rearranged TCR beta genes. Amplified TCR beta libraries were sequenced as 87-base-pair reads on the Illumina HiSeq System. On the study's bioinformatics: A later analysis counted about 80 million unique TCR beta chains across the 640 or so repertoires, and about 10 million of these chains were shared by at least two donors. Raw reads were error-corrected and collapsed into unique sequences with a nearest-neighbor algorithm that merged closely related sequences to remove PCR and sequencing errors. CDR3 sequences were aligned to IMGT reference sequences to assign V, D and J gene segments. Each retained sequence needed at least a six-nucleotide match to both a V gene segment and a J gene segment. A rearrangement was called productive if the CDR3 had no stop codons and remained in frame with V and J, and every other rearrangement was called non-productive. Following IMGT convention, CDR3 was defined as the stretch from the second conserved V-encoded cysteine up to the conserved J-encoded phenylalanine. Sequences without an unambiguous match to a single V gene segment were excluded from the earlier analysis of several hundred of the donors. An earlier analysis of several hundred of the donors called V segments functional above 56.7% productive rearrangements and segregating when the between-donor standard deviation exceeded 5%. A statistical classification framework was built to diagnose cytomegalovirus status from the catalog of TCR beta chain sequences. In a later analysis, TCR nucleotide sequences were compared against IMGT/GENE-DB human TR gene sequences so that V and J genes could be assigned. The TCRdist pipeline was used in a later analysis to assign CDR3 sequences and most-parsimonious VDJ recombination scenarios. In a later analysis, each TCR beta chain was defined by its CDR3 amino acid sequence together with its V-gene family, and reads without a unique V-gene family were excluded. A later analysis removed 600 or so highly shared, low-generation-probability nucleotide sequences to deal with suspected cross-contamination and a sequencing artifact. For each public chain, a later analysis derived a clonal expansion index from normalized ranks of inferred template counts within each repertoire. In a later analysis, generation probabilities were computed using a VDJ recombination model fitted to out-of-frame rearrangements, and the results were checked against IGoR. In a later analysis, TCR-TCR, TCR-HLA and TCR-CMV co-occurrence was scored with hypergeometric tests, and a repertoire-size bias correction was applied to TCR pairs. A later analysis estimated false discovery rates by permuting HLA or CMV assignments 20 times. A later analysis grouped co-occurring TCRs with DBSCAN, adding TCRdist sequence similarity when clustering within HLA-allele-positive subsets. For co-occurrence clustering, repertoires with fewer than 30,000 or more than 120,000 public chains were excluded, along with about five repertoires with anomalous nucleotide sharing. TCRdb stores this immuneACCESS table with in-frame sequences only. Part of the clones is absent; in the studies checked, under half of the shortfall reflects unresolved V genes, and no reason is known for the rest. From that table come the V and J calls and clone size; the DNA was used to work out D and trimming. The sample data list 150,000 or so clones, and roughly 81% of these were observed just once. The ten largest clones capture about 2% of the sample.

This TCR was sampled from a man between 18 and 29 years old in good health and CMV-seropositive. The rearranged chain carries TRBV19 and TRBJ1-5, and perhaps TRBD1 as D gene, on 5 matching bases. The sequencing sample was made of PBMCs. The CDR3 reads as follows: CASSIGRQGNQPQHF. The sequence in DNA is TGTGCCAGTAGTATAGGTAGGCAGGGTAATCAGCCCCAGCATTTT.